The present entry profiles one T cell receptor beta chain with its context. This specimen comes from a study of OX40 agonist ivuxolimab in advanced cancers. Study context: Melanoma, hepatocellular carcinoma, head and neck or renal cell cancer occurred in dose-escalation patients.

Autoimmune disease history or systemic immunosuppression led to patient exclusion. Germline loops: CDR1 GTSNPN, CDR2 SVGIG (reference sequence). This CDR3 contains 15 residues. V was shortened by 2 bases and J by 4 bases, with 17 bases between the two germline ends. TCRdb's table, derived via immunoSEQ multiplex PCR, lists solely in-frame clones and lacks some. The sample includes tens of thousands of clones, 75% to 95% of them seen just once. J is TRBJ1-1 and V is TRBV30; D is perhaps TRBD1 (5 bases). This sample comprised CD4+ or CD8+ T cells sorted from blood, obtained in a trial of the OX40 agonist ivuxolimab. This receptor was taken from an adult with an advanced solid tumor such as melanoma, head and neck, liver or kidney cancer. The CDR3 DNA reads TGTGCCTGGAGTCCCGGAGGGGCGGGCGCCACTGAAGCTTTCTTT. It is translated as CAWSPGGAGATEAFF.